The 20 T cell receptor beta chains below all came from one sample that was sequenced in a study of T cell repertoires and HLA-DP antigens. TCRdb's copy holds only in-frame clones and misses some; the assay was immunoSEQ multiplex PCR. The sample has over 60,000 clones; 80% are singletons. No cognate antigen is known for these TCRs. Specimen: CD4+ T cells from PBMCs. The source is a man aged 55 to 69 in good health and CMV-seronegative.

The gene calls are TRBV29-1 and TRBJ2-7, with 10 bases identical to TRBD1. Germline CDR1 is SQVTM and CDR2 is ANQGSEA. The CDR3 length is 12 residues. CDR3 sequence reads: CSAGTGDYEQYF. The CDR3 bases are TGCAGTGCCGGGACAGGGGATTACGAGCAGTACTTC.

This chain connects TRBV4-2 to TRBJ1-5; 9 nucleotides agree with TRBD1. This CDR3 spans 16 amino acids. J was trimmed by 1 base and V by 4 bases; bases with no gene match: 5. CDR1 is LGHNA and CDR2 is YNFKEQ in the germline V gene. The CDR3 here is CASSRRGQGSNQPQHF. The DNA of the CDR3 is TGTGCCAGCAGCCGGAGAGGACAGGGGAGCAATCAGCCCCAGCATTTT.

This clone appeared a few times. V is TRBV6-6 and J is TRBJ1-4; TRBD1 might be the D (5 bases). There are 16 residues in the CDR3. Germline V gene data show CDR1 as MNHNY and CDR2 as SVGAGI (reference sequence). Trimming pared 6 bases from V and 7 bases from J, leaving 21 bases between. The chain's CDR3 is CASRADSGRRGEKLFF. The CDR3, as DNA: TGTGCCAGCAGGGCGGATTCGGGACGGAGGGGTGAAAAACTGTTTTTT.

This clone appeared once. The CDR3 DNA sequence: TGTGCCAGCAGATTGGGGGGACAGGAGTCCTATGGCTACACCTTC. Residues: CASRLGGQESYGYTF. The J gene is TRBJ1-2, the V gene TRBV27; 8 bases agree with TRBD1. V was clipped by 6 bases and J by 4 bases; unmatched bases: 10. This CDR3 spans 15 amino acids. Germline V gene data show CDR1 as MNHEY and CDR2 as SMNVEV (reference sequence).

The V call is TRBV7-2, the J call TRBJ2-5; D possibly corresponds to TRBD1 (6 bases). Trimming took off 4 bases at V and 1 base at J, with 13 bases between the two ends. Germline values: CDR1 SGHTA, CDR2 FQGNSA. CDR3 length equals 15 residues. CDR3 loop: CASSSARGSQETQYF. Written as DNA, the CDR3 is TGTGCCAGCAGCTCGGCTAGGGGGAGCCAAGAGACCCAGTACTTC.

V is TRBV29-1 and J is TRBJ1-4; D possibly corresponds to TRBD1 (5 bases). CDR3 length: 14 residues. Trimming removed 6 bases at V and 1 base at J, with 12 bases between. Looked up from germline, CDR1 is SQVTM and CDR2 is ANQGSEA. CDR3 sequence (DNA): TGCAGCGTGATGGGGCGCGGAACTAATGAAAAACTGTTTTTT. Translated, it gives CSVMGRGTNEKLFF.

The chain carries TRBV2 and TRBJ2-2, with D possibly TRBD2 on 6 matching bases. V lost 8 bases to trimming and J lost 9 bases, with 10 bases between them. Germline CDR1 and CDR2: SNHLY and FYNNEI. The CDR3 spans 11 residues. The CDR3 reads CASAGSRELFF. CDR3 in DNA: TGTGCCAGCGCGGGGTCCCGGGAGCTGTTTTTT. Filled out from reference TRBV2 and TRBJ2-2, the complete variable domain reads EPEVTQTPSHQVTQMGQEVILRCVPISNHLYFYWYRQILGQKVEFLVSFYNNEISEKSEIFDDQFSVERPDGSNFTLKIRSTKLEDSAMYFCASAGSRELFFGEGSRLTVL.

This chain connects TRBV6-1 to TRBJ2-5; tentatively, D is TRBD2 (5 bases). The CDR3 has 13 amino acids. Germline CDR1 reads MNHNS; CDR2 reads SASEGT. With 7 bases removed from V and 0 bases from J, the gap between germline ends came to 9 bases. The CDR3 loop is CASTGWDQETQYF. The DNA of the CDR3 is TGTGCCAGCACGGGATGGGACCAAGAGACCCAGTACTTC.

The CDR3 sequence is CASSRIENTEAFF. The CDR3 nucleotides are TGTGCCAGCAGCCGAATTGAGAACACTGAAGCTTTCTTT. This chain links TRBV11-2 with TRBJ1-1; D not resolved. The V gene's germline CDR1 is SGHAT and CDR2 FQNNGV. Between the trimmed V and J ends, which lost 5 bases and 1 base, there was a span of 8 bases. The CDR3 is 13 amino acids.

This clone is a singleton in its sample. The chain has TRBV7-2 and TRBJ2-6; weak D call: TRBD1 (6 bases). The germline V and J ends were trimmed by 5 bases and 0 bases, with 14 bases remaining between them. This CDR3 has 17 amino acids. From germline, CDR1 is SGHTA and CDR2 FQGNSA. The CDR3 DNA sequence: TGTGCCAGCAGCCTATCGACAGGTTTCTCTGGGGCCAACGTCCTGACTTTC. Its protein product is CASSLSTGFSGANVLTF.

The V and J genes are TRBV7-2 and TRBJ2-3, with 8 nucleotides matching TRBD1. The CDR3 consists of 15 residues. Germline loops: CDR1 SGHTA, CDR2 FQGNSA. The V and J ends lost 6 bases and 1 base, in that order; junction bases with no gene match: 6. The CDR3 protein is CASSEQGVGTDTQYF. DNA for the CDR3: TGTGCCAGCAGTGAACAGGGGGTAGGCACAGATACGCAGTATTTT.

The rearrangement uses TRBV7-9 and TRBJ1-4; 7 positions match TRBD1. Germline CDR1 SEHNR, CDR2 FQNEAQ (reference sequence). The CDR3 length is 13 residues. With 7 bases clipped from V and 8 bases from J, the junction kept 7 bases outside the gene matches. CDR3 bases: TGTGCCAGCACCAGGGGGAGTAACGAAAAACTGTTTTTT. Residues: CASTRGSNEKLFF.

The rearrangement links TRBV7-9 to TRBJ1-1, with no clear D. Trimming removed 6 bases from V and 1 base from J, with 9 bases in between. This CDR3 has 13 residues. Germline V gene lookup returns CDR1 SEHNR and CDR2 FQNEAQ (reference sequence). CDR3 coding DNA: TGTGCCAGCAGAAAAGACGGGAACACTGAAGCTTTCTTT. It specifies CASRKDGNTEAFF.

The rearrangement links TRBV28 to TRBJ1-1; unclear D gene. The CDR3 runs 11 residues. In germline, CDR1 is MDHEN, CDR2 SYDVKM. V lost 6 bases and J lost 1, with 3 bases in between. The CDR3 reads CASRGNTEAFF. The CDR3, as DNA: TGTGCCAGCAGGGGGAACACTGAAGCTTTCTTT.

A single count supports this clone. This chain joins TRBV6-6 and TRBJ2-5; 9 bases fit TRBD2. Germline loops: CDR1 MNHNY, CDR2 SVGAGI (reference sequence). V was pared by 5 bases and J by 2 bases, with 9 bases of the junction left unmatched. The CDR3 covers 16 residues. The DNA of the CDR3 is TGTGCCAGCAGTAAGGCTATGGCGGGAGGGCAAGAGACCCAGTACTTC. Translating gives CASSKAMAGGQETQYF.

This clone was observed a single time. The rearrangement joins TRBV19 to TRBJ1-5; D gene ambiguous. This CDR3 comprises 15 residues. Trimming stripped 2 bases from V and 6 bases from J, with 14 bases between. Germline V gene lookup returns CDR1 LNHDA and CDR2 SQIVND (reference sequence). The CDR3 DNA reads TGTGCCAGTAGTATATTATCCAGGAAAGCTCAGCCCCAGCATTTT. Protein: CASSILSRKAQPQHF.

The DNA for the CDR3 is TGCGCCAGCAGCCTCTCGGGATTTGACACTGAAGCTTTCTTT. Encoded protein: CASSLSGFDTEAFF. The J gene is TRBJ1-1, the V gene TRBV5-1; D unclear. The germline V gene encodes CDR1 SGHRS and CDR2 YFSETQ. The CDR3 sequence is 14 residues long. V was clipped by 4 bases and J by 3 bases, with 13 bases between them.

The gene calls are TRBV18 and TRBJ1-4; D is perhaps TRBD1 (5 bases). CDR3 length: 15 residues. Germline lookup yields CDR1 KGHSH and CDR2 LQKENI. Trimming stripped 1 base from V and 0 bases from J, with 6 bases between. This chain's CDR3 is CASSPRTPTNEKLFF. The DNA for the CDR3 is TGTGCCAGCTCACCACGGACACCAACTAATGAAAAACTGTTTTTT.

The gene calls are TRBV7-9 and TRBJ1-6; D is unresolved. Germline CDR1 and CDR2: SEHNR and FQNEAQ (reference sequence). The V end was cut by 5 bases, the J end by 10 bases, with 18 bases between. The length of the CDR3 is 15 residues. This CDR3 is CASSGPVSGGSPLHF. DNA for the CDR3: TGTGCCAGCAGCGGTCCGGTGTCCGGAGGCTCACCCCTCCACTTT.

V and J are TRBV5-1 and TRBJ1-1; perhaps TRBD1 as D (5 bases). There are 14 residues in the CDR3. Looked up from germline, CDR1 is SGHRS and CDR2 is YFSETQ. Trimming cost V 4 bases and J 1 base, with 11 bases left between them. This CDR3 is CASSPKTANTEAFF. CDR3 DNA sequence: TGCGCCAGCAGCCCTAAGACAGCGAACACTGAAGCTTTCTTT.